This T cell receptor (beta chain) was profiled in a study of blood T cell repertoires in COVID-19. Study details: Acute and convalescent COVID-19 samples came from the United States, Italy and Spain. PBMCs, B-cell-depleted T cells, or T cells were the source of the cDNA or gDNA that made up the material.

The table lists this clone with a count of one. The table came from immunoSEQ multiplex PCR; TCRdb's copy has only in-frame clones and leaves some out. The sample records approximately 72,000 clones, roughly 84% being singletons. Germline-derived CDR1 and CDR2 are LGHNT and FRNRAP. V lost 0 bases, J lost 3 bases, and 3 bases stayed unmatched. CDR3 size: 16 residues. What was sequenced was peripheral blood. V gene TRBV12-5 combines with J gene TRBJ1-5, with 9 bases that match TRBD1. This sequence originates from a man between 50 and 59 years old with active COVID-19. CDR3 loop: CASGLVRTGDNQPQHF. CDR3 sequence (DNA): TGTGCTAGTGGTTTGGTACGGACAGGGGACAATCAGCCCCAGCATTTT.